This passage covers 19 T cell receptor beta chains from one sample sequenced in a study of beta chain features in type 1 diabetes. Expressed TCRB transcripts were sequenced because the entire RNA isolate underwent reverse transcription. TCRdb's table, derived via immunoSEQ multiplex PCR, lists solely in-frame clones and lacks some. The sample lists 200,000 to 300,000 clones, 12% to 15% occurring once. Sequencing was carried out using naive CD4+ T cells from blood. The receptors here all came from a woman in her 40s in good health.

This chain links TRBV5-1 with TRBJ1-1; TRBD1 is a possible D gene (5 bases). The CDR3 sequence is 15 residues long. Germline V gives CDR1 SGHRS, CDR2 YFSETQ. Trimming stripped 4 bases from V and 1 base from J, with 14 bases between. CDR3 amino acids: CASSKVQGTNTEAFF. In nucleotides, the CDR3 is TGCGCCAGCAGCAAGGTCCAGGGAACGAACACTGAAGCTTTCTTT.

The chain couples TRBV5-6 to TRBJ2-3, with 8 bases aligning to TRBD1. V shed 4 bases, J shed 6 bases, and the junction held 1 base outside the gene matches. Germline lookup yields CDR1 SGHDT and CDR2 YYEEEE. The CDR3 totals 12 residues. CDR3 region: CASSRDRDTQYF. The CDR3 DNA reads as TGTGCCAGCAGCCGGGACAGGGATACGCAGTATTTT.

This clone was seen a handful of times. The chain employs TRBV5-1 and TRBJ1-2, with D hard to call. V lost 0 bases, J lost 2 bases, and 8 bases lay in between. Looked up from germline, CDR1 is SGHRS and CDR2 is YFSETQ. This CDR3 spans 14 amino acids. CDR3 in amino acids: CASSLEPRNYGYTF. In nucleotides, the CDR3 is TGCGCCAGCAGCTTGGAACCACGGAACTATGGCTACACCTTC.

This clone was seen only a few times. The chain links TRBV6-6 to TRBJ2-3, with 9 bases matching TRBD2. Germline CDR1 reads MNHNY; CDR2 reads SVGAGI (reference sequence). Germline trimming cut 8 bases from V and 4 bases from J; bases unmatched to any gene: 4. This CDR3 has 13 residues. Written as DNA, the CDR3 is TGTGCCAGCTCGGGCGGGGGGGCAGATACGCAGTATTTT. Translating it yields CASSGGGADTQYF.

The J gene is TRBJ2-6, the V gene TRBV18, with D perhaps TRBD1 (6 bases). This CDR3 region has 20 residues. V was shortened by 3 bases and J by 4 bases, with 25 bases between the two germline ends. In germline, CDR1 is KGHSH, CDR2 LQKENI. Here the CDR3 DNA reads TGTGCCAGCTCACCGACCCCCACAGGGAGTATTACGAGAGGGGCCAACGTCCTGACTTTC. Its protein product is CASSPTPTGSITRGANVLTF.

The chain carries TRBV4-1 and TRBJ2-3; D is perhaps TRBD2 (5 bases). V dropped 3 bases and J dropped 3 bases, with 13 bases sitting between them. Germline loops: CDR1 MGHRA, CDR2 YSYEKL. The CDR3 sequence is 15 residues long. CDR3 DNA sequence: TGCGCCAGCAGCCAGAGAGACACGGGAACAGATACGCAGTATTTT. It codes for CASSQRDTGTDTQYF.

The V gene is TRBV2, the J gene TRBJ1-1; TRBD1 agrees at 9 bases. The CDR3 runs 13 residues. Germline CDR1 SNHLY, CDR2 FYNNEI. The V and J ends lost 6 bases and 5 bases, in that order; junction bases with no gene match: 4. The CDR3 coding sequence is TGTGCCAGCAGAGGGACAGGGAGGACTGAAGCTTTCTTT. Protein sequence: CASRGTGRTEAFF. Full variable domain (rest looked up from reference TRBV2 and TRBJ1-1): EPEVTQTPSHQVTQMGQEVILRCVPISNHLYFYWYRQILGQKVEFLVSFYNNEISEKSEIFDDQFSVERPDGSNFTLKIRSTKLEDSAMYFCASRGTGRTEAFFGQGTRLTVV.

This clone has a handful of counts. The rearrangement uses TRBV14 and TRBJ1-4; 8 bases match TRBD1. Germline V gene data show CDR1 as SGHDN and CDR2 as FVKESK. This CDR3 has 15 residues. V was pared by 4 bases and J by 7 bases, with 8 bases of the junction left unmatched. CDR3 region: CASSPLGTGGEKLFF. Written as DNA, the CDR3 is TGTGCCAGCAGCCCTCTCGGGACAGGAGGTGAAAAACTGTTTTTT.

V gene TRBV2 combines with J gene TRBJ1-1; 7 bases are shared with TRBD1. V lost 6 bases and J lost 0; bases outside the gene matches: 7. Germline V CDR1 and CDR2: SNHLY, FYNNEI. This CDR3 region has 15 residues. CDR3 nucleotides: TGTGCCAGCAGCGGCGGGGACAGCTTGAACACTGAAGCTTTCTTT. As protein: CASSGGDSLNTEAFF.

This sequence joins TRBV6-1 and TRBJ2-7; tentative D call: TRBD1 (6 bases). The CDR3 consists of 12 residues. The V gene's germline CDR1 is MNHNS and CDR2 SASEGT. V was cut by 6 bases and J by 4 bases, with 10 bases left in between. The CDR3 region is CASSQRGYEQYF. The CDR3, as DNA: TGTGCCAGCAGCCAGAGGGGGTACGAGCAGTACTTC.

In DNA, the CDR3 is TGTGCCAGCAGTGAGCCCCGGAGCAGGGGGGACGAGCAGTACTTC. Residues: CASSEPRSRGDEQYF. The chain uses TRBV6-1 and TRBJ2-7, with D maybe TRBD1 (7 bases). This CDR3 comprises 15 residues. V gave up 3 bases and J gave up 5 bases, with 17 bases separating them. CDR1 and CDR2 from the germline V gene are MNHNS and SASEGT.

A few counts support this clone. The chain is built from TRBV7-9 and TRBJ1-6; 8 bases map to TRBD1. Germline assignment: CDR1 SEHNR and CDR2 FQNEAQ (reference sequence). V shed 5 bases and J 7 bases; nucleotides not matched to a gene: 7. The CDR3 spans 15 residues. CDR3: CASSKGDRRNSPLHF. As DNA, the CDR3 is TGTGCCAGCAGCAAAGGGGACAGGCGAAATTCACCCCTCCACTTT.

This chain uses TRBV6-5 with TRBJ2-5; 9 nucleotides align to TRBD2. Germline values: CDR1 MNHEY, CDR2 SVGAGI. The junction had 6 bases not matched to a gene; V was cut back by 5 bases and J by 2 bases. This CDR3 is 15 amino acids long. The CDR3: CASSALTSGQETQYF. The CDR3 DNA follows: TGTGCCAGCAGTGCGTTGACTAGCGGACAAGAGACCCAGTACTTC.

The sample holds a few counts of this clone. The rearrangement uses TRBV2 and TRBJ2-2; the match to TRBD1 covers 9 bases. V lost 7 bases and J lost 4; bases outside the gene matches: 7. From germline, CDR1 is SNHLY and CDR2 FYNNEI. The CDR3 sequence is 15 residues long. The DNA for the CDR3 is TGTGCCAGCACTTGGGACAGGGATGTCACCGGGGAGCTGTTTTTT. Translation gives CASTWDRDVTGELFF.

The V call is TRBV5-1, the J call TRBJ1-6, with TRBD1 matching over 10 bases. Unmatched junction bases numbered 8, after V lost 9 bases and J lost 8 bases. The CDR3 has 14 residues. Germline CDR1 is SGHRS and CDR2 is YFSETQ. The CDR3 bases are TGCGCCACCCGAGGGGACAGGGGCGATTCACCCCTCCACTTT. Translating gives CATRGDRGDSPLHF. Together with reference TRBV5-1 and TRBJ1-6, the CDR3 gives the full variable domain: KAGVTQTPRYLIKTRGQQVTLSCSPISGHRSVSWYQQTPGQGLQFLFEYFSETQRNKGNFPGRFSGRQFSNSRSEMNVSTLELGDSALYLCATRGDRGDSPLHFGNGTRLTVT.

The chain recombines TRBV5-1 with TRBJ2-5, with 10 bases that match TRBD2. The J call may be faulty, since TRBJ2-7 better matches the DNA end. The CDR3 runs 14 residues. Germline V lookup: CDR1 SGHRS, CDR2 YFSETQ. This chain's CDR3 is CASSSGLAAYEQYF. The CDR3 region has the DNA TGCGCCAGCAGCTCCGGACTAGCGGCCTACGAGCAGTACTTC.

This clone was detected only a few times. The chain carries TRBV4-3 and TRBJ1-2, with D perhaps TRBD1 (5 bases). Trimming removed 0 bases at V and 4 bases at J, with 9 bases between. The CDR3 is 14 residues long. Germline values: CDR1 LGHNA, CDR2 YSLEER. This chain's CDR3 is CASSQDGDSYGYTF. CDR3 coding DNA: TGCGCCAGCAGCCAAGATGGAGACAGCTATGGCTACACCTTC.

Only a few counts were recorded for this clone. This chain connects TRBV29-1 to TRBJ2-7; D gene uncertain. This CDR3 is 11 amino acids long. The germline V gene encodes CDR1 SQVTM and CDR2 ANQGSEA. V dropped 4 bases and J dropped 5 bases, with 9 bases sitting between them. CDR3 sequence reads: CSVVRSHEQYF. CDR3 nucleotide sequence: TGCAGCGTTGTGAGGTCCCACGAGCAGTACTTC.

This clone occurred many times. The chain couples TRBV7-4 to TRBJ1-5; the D is unclear. Trimming removed 1 base from V and 2 bases from J, with 9 bases in between. Germline CDR1 is SGHVT and CDR2 is SQSDAQ. The CDR3 length is 15 residues. CDR3 in amino acids: CASSLVCGGNQPQHF. Here the CDR3 DNA reads TGTGCCAGCAGCTTAGTATGCGGGGGCAATCAGCCCCAGCATTTT. Together with reference TRBV7-4 and TRBJ1-5, the CDR3 gives the full variable domain: GAGVSQSPRYKVAKRGRDVALRCDSISGHVTLYWYRQTLGQGSEVLTYSQSDAQRDKSGRPSGRFSAERPERSVSTLKIQRTEQGDSAVYLCASSLVCGGNQPQHFGDGTRLSIL.